A selection of T cell receptor beta chains follows, all from one sample in a study of cytomegalovirus exposure and HLA in healthy donors. Sequenced by immunoSEQ multiplex PCR; TCRdb stores in-frame clones only, minus some. The data contain about 200,000 clones, roughly four fifths of them seen just once; the ten biggest clones take up approximately 2%. Sequences were obtained from PBMCs. The receptors originated from a woman in her twenties or thirties in good health and CMV-seropositive. Both conserved end residues are part of each CDR3. Fields, in order: V gene, D gene, J gene, clone size, CDR3 protein, CDR3 DNA. A D gene is named only where the DNA matches it firmly. Clone size, where shown, is once, few, many, or a class for clones that have expanded.

v_gene: TRBV2
d_gene: -
j_gene: TRBJ1-2
abundance: few
CDR3aa: CASSEARAVIYGYTF
CDR3nt: TGTGCCAGCAGTGAAGCGCGGGCAGTTATCTATGGCTACACCTTC

v_gene: TRBV7-2
d_gene: TRBD2
j_gene: TRBJ2-2
abundance: few
CDR3aa: CALRAGLLNTGELFF
CDR3nt: TGTGCCCTAAGGGCGGGACTATTGAACACCGGGGAGCTGTTTTTT

v_gene: TRBV9
d_gene: -
j_gene: TRBJ2-4
abundance: few
CDR3aa: CASSVASGPRDIQYF
CDR3nt: TGTGCCAGCAGCGTAGCGAGCGGCCCTAGAGACATTCAGTACTTC

v_gene: TRBV7-6
d_gene: -
j_gene: TRBJ2-1
abundance: few
CDR3aa: CASSLAPTSDFPPFF
CDR3nt: TGTGCCAGCAGCTTAGCGCCTACCTCGGACTTTCCACCGTTCTTC

v_gene: TRBV7-2
d_gene: TRBD2
j_gene: TRBJ2-1
abundance: -
CDR3aa: CASSLALGGANEQFF
CDR3nt: TGTGCCAGCAGCTTAGCGCTCGGGGGGGCCAATGAGCAGTTCTTC

v_gene: TRBV18
d_gene: -
j_gene: TRBJ2-2
abundance: -
CDR3aa: CASSDSLVPGELFF
CDR3nt: TGTGCCAGCTCAGATTCCTTAGTCCCCGGGGAGCTGTTTTTT

v_gene: TRBV28
d_gene: TRBD2
j_gene: TRBJ2-1
abundance: few
CDR3aa: CASSTLAGGPNEQFF
CDR3nt: TGTGCCAGCAGTACACTAGCGGGAGGGCCAAATGAGCAGTTCTTC

v_gene: TRBV5-3
d_gene: TRBD2
j_gene: TRBJ2-3
abundance: -
CDR3aa: CARSKSGRADTQYF
CDR3nt: TGTGCCAGAAGCAAGAGCGGGAGAGCAGATACGCAGTATTTT

v_gene: TRBV7-3
d_gene: -
j_gene: TRBJ2-5
abundance: -
CDR3aa: CASSPDRETQYF
CDR3nt: TGTGCCAGCAGCCCCGATCGGGAGACCCAGTACTTC

v_gene: TRBV21-1
d_gene: -
j_gene: TRBJ2-1
abundance: -
CDR3aa: CASSKGGEAYNEQFF
CDR3nt: TGTGCCAGCAGCAAGGGGGGAGAGGCCTACAATGAGCAGTTCTTC

v_gene: TRBV20-1
d_gene: TRBD2
j_gene: TRBJ2-1
abundance: -
CDR3aa: CSAQAGGRQFF
CDR3nt: TGCAGTGCCCAAGCGGGGGGAAGGCAGTTCTTC

v_gene: TRBV28
d_gene: -
j_gene: TRBJ2-5
abundance: -
CDR3aa: CASSLHGVGETQYF
CDR3nt: TGTGCCAGCAGTTTACACGGGGTCGGAGAGACCCAGTACTTC

v_gene: TRBV10-1
d_gene: -
j_gene: TRBJ2-3
abundance: once
CDR3aa: CASNYTDTQYF
CDR3nt: TGCGCCAGCAATTACACAGATACGCAGTATTTT

v_gene: TRBV7-9
d_gene: TRBD1
j_gene: TRBJ1-6
abundance: few
CDR3aa: CASSLDRGSSPLHF
CDR3nt: TGTGCCAGCAGCTTGGACAGGGGCTCCTCACCCCTCCACTTT

v_gene: TRBV7-9
d_gene: TRBD1
j_gene: TRBJ1-4
abundance: -
CDR3aa: CASSYTSDRANEKLFF
CDR3nt: TGTGCCAGCAGCTATACTAGTGACAGGGCTAATGAAAAACTGTTTTTT

v_gene: TRBV30
d_gene: TRBD2
j_gene: TRBJ2-1
abundance: -
CDR3aa: CAWSRGGNEQFF
CDR3nt: TGTGCCTGGAGTCGCGGGGGCAATGAGCAGTTCTTC

v_gene: TRBV6-4
d_gene: TRBD2
j_gene: TRBJ2-2
abundance: -
CDR3aa: CASSDSLGGGAGELFF
CDR3nt: TGTGCCAGCAGTGACTCCCTTGGCGGGGGGGCCGGGGAGCTGTTTTTT

v_gene: TRBV9
d_gene: TRBD1
j_gene: TRBJ1-2
abundance: -
CDR3aa: CASSPRLGQNYGYTF
CDR3nt: TGTGCCAGCAGCCCCCGCCTGGGACAGAACTATGGCTACACCTTC